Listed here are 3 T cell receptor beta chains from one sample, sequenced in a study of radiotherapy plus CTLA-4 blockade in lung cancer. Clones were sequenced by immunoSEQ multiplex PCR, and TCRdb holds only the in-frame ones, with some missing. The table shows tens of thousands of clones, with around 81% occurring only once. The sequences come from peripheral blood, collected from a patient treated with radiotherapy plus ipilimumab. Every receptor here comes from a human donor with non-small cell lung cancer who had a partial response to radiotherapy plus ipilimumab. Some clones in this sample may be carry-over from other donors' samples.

CDR3 amino acids: CASSSGTGARPRPQHF. As DNA, the CDR3 is TGTGCCAGCAGCTCAGGGACAGGGGCCCGTCCACGGCCCCAGCATTTT. This rearrangement joins TRBV5-5 to TRBJ1-5; 10 positions match TRBD1. The V and J ends lost 3 bases and 9 bases, in that order; junction bases with no gene match: 12. This CDR3 spans 16 amino acids. Germline CDR1 and CDR2: SGHKS and YYEKEE (reference sequence). Based on the CDR3 plus reference TRBV5-5 and TRBJ1-5, the full variable domain is DAGVTQSPTHLIKTRGQQVTLRCSPISGHKSVSWYQQVLGQGPQFIFQYYEKEERGRGNFPDRFSARQFPNYSSELNVNALLLGDSALYLCASSSGTGARPRPQHFGDGTRLSIL.

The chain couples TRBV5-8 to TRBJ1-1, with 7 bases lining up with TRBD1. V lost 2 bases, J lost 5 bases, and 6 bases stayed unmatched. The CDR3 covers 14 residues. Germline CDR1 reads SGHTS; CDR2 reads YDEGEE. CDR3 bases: TGTGCCAGCAGCTTTGACAGGGCGGGTACTGAAGCTTTCTTT. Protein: CASSFDRAGTEAFF.

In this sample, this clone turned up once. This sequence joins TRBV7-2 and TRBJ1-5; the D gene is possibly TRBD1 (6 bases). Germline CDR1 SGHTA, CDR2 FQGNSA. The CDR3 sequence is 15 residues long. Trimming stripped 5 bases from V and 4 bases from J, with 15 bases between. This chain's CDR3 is CASSRSQGPNQPQHF. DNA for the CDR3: TGTGCCAGCAGCCGATCACAGGGCCCAAATCAGCCCCAGCATTTT. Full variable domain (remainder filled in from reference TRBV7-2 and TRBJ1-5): GAGVSQSPSNKVTEKGKDVELRCDPISGHTALYWYRQSLGQGLEFLIYFQGNSAPDKSGLPSDRFSAERTGGSVSTLTIQRTQQEDSAVYLCASSRSQGPNQPQHFGDGTRLSIL.